Shown below are 6 T cell receptor beta chains from a single sample sequenced in a study of immune characterization of retroperitoneal liposarcoma (dated by TCRdb to the late 2010s). Receptor amplification or capture employed PCR. This sample was sequenced with a NextSeq 500. Through fastp at Q25 and MiXCR, TCRdb rebuilt clones from the public reads, retaining in-frame beta chains. Rows matching on CDR3 protein sequence are summarized as one entry with the most common DNA and genes. The sample table shows almost 8,500 distinct CDR3 sequences, and more than 40% are seen once. The ten largest clones take up about 15% of the sample. Sequenced input: tumor tissue. Every receptor here comes from a male donor with retroperitoneal liposarcoma.

The chain joins TRBV6-1 to TRBJ1-5, with 7 bases that match TRBD1. The CDR3 is 15 amino acids. Germline CDR1 MNHNS, CDR2 SASEGT. Losses at the gene ends were 3 bases for V and 4 bases for J; bases not matched to a gene: 6. The CDR3 bases are TGTGCCAGCAGTGAGGGACAGATACGTAATCAGCCCCAGCATTTT. It translates to CASSEGQIRNQPQHF.

V and J are TRBV25-1 and TRBJ2-5; D is uncertain. The end of the DNA fits TRBJ2-1 better, so the J call may be wrong. This CDR3 spans 14 amino acids. Germline CDR1 reads MGHDK; CDR2 reads SYGVNS. The CDR3 here is CASSETELWNEQFF. The CDR3 DNA follows: TGTGCCAGCAGTGAAACGGAGCTATGGAATGAGCAGTTCTTC.

The V and J genes are TRBV6-1 and TRBJ2-1, with 9 bases lining up with TRBD2. This CDR3 is built from 18 residues. V shed 5 bases, J shed 0 bases, and the junction held 11 bases outside the gene matches. Germline V lookup: CDR1 MNHNS, CDR2 SASEGT. CDR3 amino acids: CASSPAAGGFSSYNEQFF. The CDR3 region has the DNA TGTGCCAGCAGTCCCGCAGCGGGGGGCTTTAGCTCCTACAATGAGCAGTTCTTC.

V usage is TRBV12-3 or TRBV12-4 and J usage is TRBJ2-3; TRBD1 matches 10 bases. The end of the DNA fits TRBJ2-7 better, so the J call may be wrong. The CDR3 length is 15 residues. The chain's CDR3 is CASSLTGGTYNEQYF. DNA of the CDR3: TGTGCCAGCAGTTTGACAGGGGGCACCTACAATGAGCAGTACTTC.

This clonotype was observed a few times. The chain combines TRBV6-5 with TRBJ2-4; D may be TRBD2 (5 bases). The J call may be in error: the DNA end matches TRBJ2-5 better. The CDR3 is 15 residues long. Germline lookup yields CDR1 MNHEY and CDR2 SVGAGI. CDR3 nucleotide sequence: TGTGCCAGCAGTTACAGAGGGCGACGAGAAGAGACCCAGTACTTC. Translation gives CASSYRGRREETQYF.

J is TRBJ2-3 and V is TRBV28; D may be TRBD1 (5 bases). The V gene lost 7 bases and the J gene lost 4 bases, with 18 bases spanning the gap. CDR1 MDHEN and CDR2 SYDVKM come from the germline V gene. CDR3 length equals 15 residues. The CDR3 region is CASTTSRGFADTQYF. In nucleotides, the CDR3 is TGTGCCAGCACCACTTCAAGGGGCTTTGCAGATACGCAGTATTTT.